The entry below describes one T cell receptor (beta chain). The antigen is not known. V was clipped by 5 bases and J by 7 bases, with 20 bases between them. Germline V CDR1 and CDR2: SGHAT, FQNNGV. CDR3 length equals 15 residues. Time point specified: recipient sample about 28 days before transplant, after cytoreduction. The data stem from a study of T cell clonotyping in hematopoietic cell transplantation. Overall study: Recipients' pretransplant samples followed cytoreduction.

Study outcomes and limitations: Broader posttransplant TCR repertoire diversity was predicted by graft donor and pretransplant recipient Inverse Simpson Index values. At the given depth, recipient repertoires were over 95% de novo clonotypes. Recipient TCR diversity dropped after transplant; expanded clonotypes rose from day 30 to 180.

The assay was immunoSEQ multiplex PCR, and TCRdb's table has in-frame clones only and misses some. The data contain tens of thousands of clones, about 96% of them singletons. The chain recombines TRBV11-2 with TRBJ2-5; TRBD2 might be the D (5 bases). The TCR sequence derives from a woman aged 45 to 65 with acute myeloid leukemia. Some clones in this sample may be carry-over from other donors' samples. Sequencing was performed on peripheral blood mononuclear cells, taken before stem cell transplant. CDR3 region: CASSTPRTGRWTQYF. CDR3 nucleotide sequence: TGTGCCAGCAGCACCCCTCGGACGGGAAGATGGACCCAGTACTTC.